This T cell receptor beta chain was sequenced during a study of CD8 T cells in ankylosing spondylitis. With respect to this clonotype: Its antigen remains unknown.

TCRdb reprocessed the 5' RACE reads via MiXCR and lists one record per CDR3 protein. Of nearly 250,000 distinct CDR3 sequences listed, 32% are singletons. Findings and limits, study-wide: Researchers reportedly found disease-linked clones significantly enriched in matched ankylosing spondylitis synovial fluid. Roughly eight highly homologous variants formed a TCR beta motif that appeared characteristic of ankylosing spondylitis blood.

The CDR3 has 14 amino acids. V was cut by 4 bases and J by 8 bases, with 14 bases left in between. The chain employs TRBV12-3 or TRBV12-4 and TRBJ1-4; tentatively, D is TRBD1 (6 bases). Sequencing used blood, either unsorted or a sorted T cell fraction (not recorded which). The TCR originated in a male donor with ankylosing spondylitis or in good health (not recorded which). CDR3 bases: TGTGCCAGCAGTTGGCAGGGGCGAGGGGAAAAACTGTTTTTT. Translated, it gives CASSWQGRGEKLFF.